The 6 T cell receptor beta chains in this list originate from one sample, sequenced in a study of CD8+ T cells in alopecia areata. Sequencing templates came from extracted RNA that was reverse transcribed into cDNA. Method: immunoSEQ multiplex PCR; TCRdb's copy keeps in-frame clones and lacks some. The sample lists 150,000 or so clones, about three fifths occurring once. This sample's treatment: oral pan-JAK inhibitor, 5-10 mg twice daily. Sample: CD4+ T cells sorted from blood, taken at week 4, from a patient treated with tofacitinib. The source of these receptors is a human donor with alopecia areata.

A few counts support this clone. The V call is TRBV6-6, the J call TRBJ2-5; possible D gene TRBD1, 5 bases. This CDR3 comprises 13 residues. Per the germline V gene, CDR1 is MNHNY and CDR2 is SVGAGI (reference sequence). The V gene lost 7 bases and the J gene lost 5 bases, with 14 bases spanning the gap. The CDR3 region is CASTPGPRETQYF. Here the CDR3 DNA reads TGTGCCAGCACCCCAGGGCCCCGGGAGACCCAGTACTTC.

The rearrangement joins TRBV7-9 to TRBJ1-1; D is possibly TRBD1 (5 bases). Per the germline V gene, CDR1 is SEHNR and CDR2 is FQNEAQ (reference sequence). This CDR3 region has 11 residues. V lost 7 bases and J 6 bases, leaving 9 bases between the germline ends. This CDR3 is CASTAGPEAFF. Here the CDR3 DNA reads TGTGCCAGCACCGCGGGACCTGAAGCTTTCTTT.

This chain connects TRBV29-1 to TRBJ1-5, with 8 nucleotides matching TRBD1. There are 12 residues in the CDR3. Trimming removed 6 bases from V and 3 bases from J; junction bases left unmatched: 1. CDR1 and CDR2 from the germline V gene are SQVTM and ANQGSEA. The CDR3 protein is CSVGQVNQPQHF. CDR3 sequence (DNA): TGCAGCGTGGGACAGGTCAATCAGCCCCAGCATTTT.

This clone occurred a few times. The chain couples TRBV29-1 to TRBJ1-2, with D uncertain. Trimming took off 6 bases at V and 0 bases at J, with 26 bases between the two ends. CDR1 is SQVTM, CDR2 ANQGSEA, per germline. There are 18 residues in the CDR3. The CDR3 sequence is CSVYLPRGRRLTNYGYTF. The CDR3 nucleotides are TGCAGCGTATATCTTCCCCGAGGACGGCGACTCACTAACTATGGCTACACCTTC.

The chain links TRBV27 to TRBJ2-1; TRBD1 matches at 9 bases. Germline CDR1 and CDR2: MNHEY and SMNVEV (reference sequence). CDR3 length: 17 amino acids. V gave up 7 bases and J gave up 2 bases; unmatched junction bases: 12. CDR3 protein: CASTDATGTGPYNEQFF. DNA of the CDR3: TGTGCCAGCACCGACGCGACCGGGACAGGGCCCTACAATGAGCAGTTCTTC.

V and J are TRBV4-1 and TRBJ2-3; D may be TRBD1 (6 bases). This CDR3 is 19 amino acids long. V was shortened by 4 bases and J by 1 base, with 24 bases between the two germline ends. Germline V gene lookup returns CDR1 MGHRA and CDR2 YSYEKL. CDR3 in amino acids: CASSPGDLGLTYRTDTQYF. The CDR3 DNA reads as TGCGCCAGCAGCCCAGGGGATCTAGGGTTAACTTACCGCACAGATACGCAGTATTTT.